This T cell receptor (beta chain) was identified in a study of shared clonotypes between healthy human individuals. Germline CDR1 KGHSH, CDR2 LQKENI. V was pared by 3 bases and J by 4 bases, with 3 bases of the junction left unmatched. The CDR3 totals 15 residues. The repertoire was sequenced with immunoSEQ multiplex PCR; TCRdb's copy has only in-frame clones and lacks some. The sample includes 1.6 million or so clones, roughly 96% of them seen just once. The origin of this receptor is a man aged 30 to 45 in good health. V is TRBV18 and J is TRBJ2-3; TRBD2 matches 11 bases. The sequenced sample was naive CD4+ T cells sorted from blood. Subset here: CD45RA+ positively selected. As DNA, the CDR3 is TGTGCCAGCTCACCCCTACTAGCGGGAGCAGATACGCAGTATTTT. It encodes CASSPLLAGADTQYF.